The T cell receptor beta chain described here comes from a study of stem cell transplantation in POMP-related autoinflammatory disease. Study information: Neutrophil and platelet engraftment from the graft donor was 100% through one year after transplant.

Sequencing was performed with immunoSEQ multiplex PCR; in TCRdb, only in-frame clones are kept and a portion is missing. The sample has under 9,500 clones, 88% seen once; the top ten hold roughly 13%. PRAID featured prominent immunodeficiency. The TCR comes from a human patient with POMP-related autoinflammation and immune dysregulation (PRAID). The graft donor may have contributed some T cells. The material was CD8+ T cells from PBMCs, obtained after stem cell transplantation.

The CDR3 sequence is CASSPLYEQYF. CDR3 sequence (DNA): TGTGCCAGCAGTCCCCTCTACGAGCAGTACTTC. This sequence joins TRBV28 and TRBJ2-7; no reliable D call. The germline V gene has CDR1 MDHEN and CDR2 SYDVKM. The V end lost 5 bases, the J end lost 3 bases, and 5 bases lay between the germline ends. The CDR3 runs to 11 residues.